This TCR beta chain was sequenced in a study of T-cell reconstitution after alpha-beta-depleted transplantation in children. The CDR3 covers 11 residues. From germline, CDR1 is SEHNR and CDR2 FQNEAQ (reference sequence). V was trimmed by 8 bases and J by 2 bases, leaving 7 bases between them. This clonotype was picked up many times. Unique molecular identifiers were built into the TCRbeta library. TCRdb redid the calling of the PCR reads with MiXCR, one entry per CDR3 protein. The table has 580,000 or so distinct CDR3 sequences, about 23% seen once. The rearrangement joins TRBV7-9 to TRBJ2-7; D is uncertain. This clonotype was obtained from a boy in the first two years of life who had a stem cell transplant for acute myeloid leukemia, so the T cells may come from the graft donor. The specimen comprised PBMCs, mostly from graft donor cells, sampled 360 days after TCRalphabeta/CD19-depleted stem cell transplant. In nucleotides, the CDR3 is TGTGCCAGCGCGGCAGCCTACGAGCAGTACGTC. It encodes CASAAAYEQYV.